This T cell receptor (beta chain) was observed in a study of blood T cell repertoires in COVID-19 (dated by TCRdb to 2018 to 2021). With regard to the full study: Collaborator samples came from the United States, Italy and Spain and covered acute and convalescent phases of COVID-19. The prospective study material was composed of cDNA or gDNA derived from T cells, B-cell-depleted T cells, or PBMCs. Subjects who had been exposed to COVID-19, were actively infected with it, or had recovered from it provided the deeply sampled blood TCRbeta repertoires that made up the dataset. The repertoires were released in a freely available public database intended as a resource for research on the immune response to SARS-CoV-2. Samples came from the ongoing ImmuneRACE study (first 160 participants) plus 1,254 subjects from 6 global collaborators. The sample metadata nearly always contained a de-identified subject ID, COVID-19 status, age in years and sex. Where available, HLA class I and class II types were obtained from metadata supplied by the sample provider rather than from assay-based typing.

Trimming takes 1 base from V and 8 bases from J, and the germline ends sit 13 bases apart. CDR3 length: 14 amino acids, cysteine to phenylalanine. The only DNA kept is the CDR3, 42 bases in frame from the first base. The germline V gene provides CDR1 SGHRS and CDR2 YFSETQ. Points the paper makes about the study in general: How much clinical and demographic metadata was included differed by source and by participant, and the metadata was provided uncurated.

TCRbeta CDR3 regions were amplified from genomic DNA using the immunoSEQ Assay, a bias-controlled multiplex PCR. As for the authors' bioinformatics: The number of nucleated cells in each sample was estimated from the amplification of reference gene primers within the assay. Sequence reads were collapsed and filtered to measure the absolute abundance of every unique TCRbeta CDR3 rearrangement. For each sample, productive Simpson clonality was calculated by taking the square root of Simpson's diversity index across productive rearrangements. Not all clones reach the TCRdb copy of this immuneACCESS table, which keeps in-frame sequences only. Checked studies attribute under half of the gap to unresolved V genes and leave the rest unexplained. For V, J and clone size, that table is used; D and trimming come from the DNA. The sample data list some 130,000 clones, and around 89% of these were observed just once. Under 13% of the sample rests with the top ten.

The collaborating institutions used their own protocols to collect whole blood in K2EDTA tubes. Collaborator samples were shipped for TCRbeta analysis as frozen whole blood, isolated PBMCs, or DNA extracted from either sample type. In regard to this clone: Its antigen is still unknown. No per-base quality is available; no much larger clone lies one base away. Other DNA sequences within the sample encode an identical CDR3.

Recombination linked TRBV5-1 to TRBJ2-1, and perhaps TRBD2 as D gene, on 5 matching bases. Material for sequencing was peripheral blood. The TCR was taken from a man aged 50 to 60 with acute or convalescent COVID-19. CDR3 reads: CASSLTPGRDEQFF. The DNA sequence is given as TGCGCCAGCAGCTTGACCCCGGGAAGAGATGAGCAGTTCTTC.